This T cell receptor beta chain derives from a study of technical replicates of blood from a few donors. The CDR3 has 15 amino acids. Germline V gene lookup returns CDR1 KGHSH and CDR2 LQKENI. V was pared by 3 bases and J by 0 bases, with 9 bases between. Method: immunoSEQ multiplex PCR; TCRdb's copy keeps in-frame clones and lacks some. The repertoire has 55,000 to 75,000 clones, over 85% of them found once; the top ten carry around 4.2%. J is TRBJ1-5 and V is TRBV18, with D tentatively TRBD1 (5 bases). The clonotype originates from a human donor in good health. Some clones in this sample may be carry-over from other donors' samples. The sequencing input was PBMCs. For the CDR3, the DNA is TGTGCCAGCTCACCGACAGACAATAGCAATCAGCCCCAGCATTTT. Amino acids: CASSPTDNSNQPQHF. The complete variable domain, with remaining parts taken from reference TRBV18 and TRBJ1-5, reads NAGVMQNPRHLVRRRGQEARLRCSPMKGHSHVYWYRQLPEEGLKFMVYLQKENIIDESGMPKERFSAEFPKEGPSILRIQQVVRGDSAAYFCASSPTDNSNQPQHFGDGTRLSIL.